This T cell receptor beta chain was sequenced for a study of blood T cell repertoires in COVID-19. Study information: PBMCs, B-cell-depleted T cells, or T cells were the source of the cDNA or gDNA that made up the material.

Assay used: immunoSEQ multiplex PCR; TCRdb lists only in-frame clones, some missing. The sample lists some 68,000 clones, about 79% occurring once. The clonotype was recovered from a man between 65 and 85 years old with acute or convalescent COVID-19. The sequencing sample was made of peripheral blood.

The CDR3 DNA is TGCGCCAGCAGTGAGTTACTAGCGGGAGCCTACAATGAGCAGTTCTTC. This encodes CASSELLAGAYNEQFF. The chain is built from TRBV10-1 and TRBJ2-1, with 11 bases that match TRBD2. Germline CDR1 and CDR2: WNHNN and SYGVQD (reference sequence). The length of the CDR3 is 16 residues. The ends lost 1 base at V and 2 bases at J; junction bases unmatched: 1.